Listed here are 3 T cell receptor beta chains from one sample, sequenced in a study of T cells after yellow fever vaccination. Via MiXCR, TCRdb re-called the 5' RACE reads, giving one row per CDR3 protein. The table records fewer than 450,000 distinct CDR3 sequences, 9.5% to 13% of them present only once. The sample consisted of PBMCs, taken on the day of the first yellow fever vaccination. The receptors stem from a man between 18 and 29 years old who received the YFV17D yellow fever vaccine.

The chain employs TRBV9 and TRBJ2-1; tentatively, D is TRBD1 or TRBD2 (5 bases each). This CDR3 spans 17 amino acids. V lost 0 bases to trimming and J lost 5 bases, with 18 bases between them. Germline assignment: CDR1 SGDLS and CDR2 YYNGEE. CDR3 amino acids: CASSVAPGGRSDNEQFF. The CDR3 nucleotides are TGTGCCAGCAGCGTAGCCCCTGGGGGAAGGTCTGACAATGAGCAGTTCTTC. Supplemented by reference TRBV9 and TRBJ2-1, the full variable domain reads DSGVTQTPKHLITATGQRVTLRCSPRSGDLSVYWYQQSLDQGLQFLIQYYNGEERAKGNILERFSAQQFPDLHSELNLSSLELGDSALYFCASSVAPGGRSDNEQFFGPGTRLTVL.

CDR3 region: CASSGSYGYTF. The CDR3 DNA reads as TGTGCCAGCAGCGGGTCCTATGGCTACACCTTC. This chain connects TRBV11-2 to TRBJ1-2; D ambiguous. Trimming stripped 5 bases from V and 4 bases from J, with 5 bases between. The germline CDR1 and CDR2 sequences are SGHAT and FQNNGV. CDR3 length: 11 amino acids.

A few counts support this clonotype. Here the CDR3 DNA reads TGCGCCAGCAGCCAAGATCCAGGCCAATACGAGCAGTACTTC. It is translated as CASSQDPGQYEQYF. This chain connects TRBV4-1 to TRBJ2-7; D is ambiguous. This CDR3 contains 14 residues. Trimming stripped 0 bases from V and 4 bases from J, with 10 bases between. In germline, CDR1 is MGHRA, CDR2 YSYEKL.